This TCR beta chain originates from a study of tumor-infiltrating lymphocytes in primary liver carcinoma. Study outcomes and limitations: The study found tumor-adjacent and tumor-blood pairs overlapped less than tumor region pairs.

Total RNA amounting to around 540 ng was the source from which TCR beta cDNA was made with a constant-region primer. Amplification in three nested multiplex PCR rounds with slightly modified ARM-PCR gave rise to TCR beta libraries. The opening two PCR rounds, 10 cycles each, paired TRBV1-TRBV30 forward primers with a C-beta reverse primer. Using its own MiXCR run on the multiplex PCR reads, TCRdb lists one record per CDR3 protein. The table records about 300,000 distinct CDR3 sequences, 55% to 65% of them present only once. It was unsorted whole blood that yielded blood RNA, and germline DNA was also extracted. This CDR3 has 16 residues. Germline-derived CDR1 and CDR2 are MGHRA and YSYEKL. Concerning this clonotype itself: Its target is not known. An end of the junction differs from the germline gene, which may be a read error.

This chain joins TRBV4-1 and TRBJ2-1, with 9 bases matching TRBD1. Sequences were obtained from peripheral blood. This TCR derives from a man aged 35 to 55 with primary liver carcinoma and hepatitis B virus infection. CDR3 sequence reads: CASSQEGTGGYNEQSF. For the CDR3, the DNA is TGCGCCAGCAGCCAAGAGGGTACAGGGGGCTACAATGAGCAGTCCTTC.